This T cell receptor beta chain was sequenced for a study of blood T cell repertoires in COVID-19. The table came from immunoSEQ multiplex PCR; TCRdb's copy has only in-frame clones and leaves some out. The sample lists about 220,000 clones; 80% to 85% were seen once. This CDR3 is built from 13 residues. V was pared by 5 bases and J by 9 bases, with 14 bases between. Germline values: CDR1 LNHDA, CDR2 SQIVND (reference sequence). The sample taken for sequencing was PBMCs or T cells enriched from blood (not recorded which). The rearrangement links TRBV19 to TRBJ2-1, with D possibly being TRBD2 (5 bases). The clonotype comes from a middle-aged woman who had recovered from COVID-19. The CDR3 spells CASSPTSYSEQFF. The CDR3 region has the DNA TGTGCCAGTAGTCCAACTAGTTATAGTGAGCAGTTCTTC.